Listed below are T cell receptor beta chains from one sample, sequenced in a study of blood T cell repertoires in COVID-19. Data came from immunoSEQ multiplex PCR; TCRdb stores just in-frame clones and leaves some out. The sample contains some 430,000 clones, 90% of which appear only once. The sequencing sample was made of PBMCs or T cells enriched from blood (not recorded which). These receptors all come from a man aged 18 to 29 who had recovered from COVID-19. Both conserved end residues are part of each CDR3. D genes are given only for firm matches. Size tells how often a clone was seen (once, few, many) or the class of an expanded clone, and some rows leave it out.

D gene: TRBD1
V gene: TRBV5-4
clone size: few
J gene: TRBJ1-1
CDR3 protein: CASSLDLGGGTEAFF
CDR3 DNA: TGTGCCAGCAGCTTGGACCTAGGGGGCGGGACTGAAGCTTTCTTT

D gene: TRBD1
V gene: TRBV10-1
clone size: once
J gene: TRBJ2-1
CDR3 protein: CASSDLGQGRLNEQFF
CDR3 DNA: TGCGCCAGCAGTGACCTTGGACAGGGTCGTTTGAATGAGCAGTTCTTC

D gene: -
V gene: TRBV20-1
clone size: -
J gene: TRBJ2-3
CDR3 protein: CSASGGRTDTQYF
CDR3 DNA: TGCAGTGCTAGTGGGGGCCGCACAGATACGCAGTATTTT

D gene: TRBD1
V gene: TRBV11-2
clone size: -
J gene: TRBJ1-2
CDR3 protein: CASSRDRQGYGYTF
CDR3 DNA: TGTGCCAGCAGCCGAGATCGACAGGGCTATGGCTACACCTTC

D gene: -
V gene: TRBV11-2
clone size: once
J gene: TRBJ1-1
CDR3 protein: CASSRTLRGEAFF
CDR3 DNA: TGTGCCAGCAGCCGGACCCTCAGGGGAGAAGCTTTCTTT

D gene: -
V gene: TRBV7-9
clone size: -
J gene: TRBJ2-7
CDR3 protein: CASSLGGGEQYF
CDR3 DNA: TGTGCCAGCAGCTTGGGGGGTGGCGAGCAGTACTTC

D gene: TRBD2
V gene: TRBV15
clone size: -
J gene: TRBJ2-1
CDR3 protein: CATSRDRREGNNEQFF
CDR3 DNA: TGTGCCACCAGCAGAGATCGGCGGGAGGGGAACAATGAGCAGTTCTTC

D gene: -
V gene: TRBV1
clone size: -
J gene: TRBJ1-4
CDR3 protein: CTSSQDLSRDSEKLFF
CDR3 DNA: TGCACCAGCAGCCAAGATCTTTCTAGGGACTCTGAAAAACTGTTTTTT

D gene: TRBD1
V gene: TRBV3-1/TRBV3-2
clone size: -
J gene: TRBJ1-6
CDR3 protein: CASSFLQTGTGSPLHF
CDR3 DNA: TGTGCCAGCAGCTTCCTCCAGACGGGGACAGGGTCACCCCTCCACTTT

D gene: -
V gene: TRBV2
clone size: -
J gene: TRBJ1-4
CDR3 protein: CASSWGLGEKLFF
CDR3 DNA: TGTGCCAGCTCTTGGGGCCTCGGTGAAAAACTGTTTTTT

D gene: -
V gene: TRBV7-3
clone size: -
J gene: TRBJ2-7
CDR3 protein: CASSYDSAGTYEQYF
CDR3 DNA: TGTGCCAGCAGCTATGACTCCGCGGGGACCTACGAGCAGTACTTC

D gene: -
V gene: TRBV9
clone size: -
J gene: TRBJ1-2
CDR3 protein: CASNLNPGRGYTF
CDR3 DNA: TGTGCCAGCAACTTAAATCCTGGGAGAGGCTACACCTTC

D gene: TRBD2
V gene: TRBV5-1
clone size: -
J gene: TRBJ2-1
CDR3 protein: CASSLDSGSRNEQFF
CDR3 DNA: TGCGCCAGCAGCTTGGACAGCGGGAGTCGGAATGAGCAGTTCTTC

D gene: -
V gene: TRBV19
clone size: -
J gene: TRBJ1-2
CDR3 protein: CASTGTFSADYGYTF
CDR3 DNA: TGTGCCAGTACGGGGACATTCTCCGCGGACTATGGCTACACCTTC

D gene: -
V gene: TRBV27
clone size: -
J gene: TRBJ1-4
CDR3 protein: CASSETGSWEKLFF
CDR3 DNA: TGTGCCAGCAGTGAGACAGGTTCCTGGGAAAAACTGTTTTTT

D gene: -
V gene: TRBV7-2
clone size: -
J gene: TRBJ1-3
CDR3 protein: CASSRTRDTYSGNTIYF
CDR3 DNA: TGTGCCAGCAGCCGGACCCGGGACACGTACTCTGGAAACACCATATATTTT

D gene: -
V gene: TRBV5-1
clone size: -
J gene: TRBJ1-1
CDR3 protein: CASSFRGADPEAFF
CDR3 DNA: TGCGCCAGCAGCTTTCGGGGGGCGGATCCTGAAGCTTTCTTT

D gene: -
V gene: TRBV5-1
clone size: -
J gene: TRBJ2-2
CDR3 protein: CASSSRGGELFF
CDR3 DNA: TGCGCCAGCAGCTCCCGGGGCGGGGAGCTGTTTTTT

D gene: -
V gene: TRBV4-1
clone size: -
J gene: TRBJ2-3
CDR3 protein: CASSQDRGGAQYF
CDR3 DNA: TGCGCCAGCAGCCAAGATCGGGGCGGGGCGCAGTATTTT

D gene: TRBD1
V gene: TRBV29-1
clone size: -
J gene: TRBJ2-1
CDR3 protein: CSVDRGTYNEQFF
CDR3 DNA: TGCAGCGTTGACAGGGGGACCTACAATGAGCAGTTCTTC

D gene: -
V gene: TRBV19
clone size: -
J gene: TRBJ1-2
CDR3 protein: CASRPPHEGGYTF
CDR3 DNA: TGTGCCAGTAGGCCCCCGCACGAGGGTGGCTACACCTTC

D gene: -
V gene: TRBV11-3
clone size: -
J gene: TRBJ2-7
CDR3 protein: CASSLDYYEQYF
CDR3 DNA: TGTGCCAGCAGCCTCGACTACTACGAGCAGTACTTC

D gene: -
V gene: TRBV5-6
clone size: -
J gene: TRBJ2-7
CDR3 protein: CASSFRSRTRGYEQYF
CDR3 DNA: TGTGCCAGCAGCTTTAGGTCACGGACAAGGGGCTACGAGCAGTACTTC

D gene: -
V gene: TRBV19
clone size: -
J gene: TRBJ1-6
CDR3 protein: CASSNRVGSPLHF
CDR3 DNA: TGTGCCAGTAGTAACAGGGTTGGCTCACCCCTCCACTTT

D gene: TRBD1
V gene: TRBV5-4
clone size: -
J gene: TRBJ1-1
CDR3 protein: CASSWDSLNTEAFF
CDR3 DNA: TGTGCCAGCAGCTGGGACAGCTTGAACACTGAAGCTTTCTTT

D gene: TRBD2
V gene: TRBV15
clone size: -
J gene: TRBJ2-7
CDR3 protein: CATSRETSGRTYEQYF
CDR3 DNA: TGTGCCACCAGCAGAGAAACTAGCGGGAGGACTTACGAGCAGTACTTC

D gene: TRBD2
V gene: TRBV4-1
clone size: -
J gene: TRBJ2-7
CDR3 protein: CASSQEGTSAYEQYF
CDR3 DNA: TGCGCCAGCAGCCAAGAAGGGACTAGCGCTTACGAGCAGTACTTC

D gene: TRBD1
V gene: TRBV27
clone size: -
J gene: TRBJ1-1
CDR3 protein: CASSPRDRGRVNTEAFF
CDR3 DNA: TGTGCCAGCAGCCCCCGGGACAGGGGGCGCGTAAACACTGAAGCTTTCTTT

D gene: -
V gene: TRBV28
clone size: -
J gene: TRBJ1-1
CDR3 protein: CASWPQGKGGTEAFF
CDR3 DNA: TGTGCCAGCTGGCCCCAGGGGAAAGGTGGTACTGAAGCTTTCTTT

D gene: TRBD1
V gene: TRBV10-3
clone size: -
J gene: TRBJ1-2
CDR3 protein: CAITKDRDYGYTF
CDR3 DNA: TGTGCCATCACCAAGGACAGGGACTATGGCTACACCTTC

D gene: -
V gene: TRBV4-1
clone size: -
J gene: TRBJ2-2
CDR3 protein: CASSQGPVQGGTGELFF
CDR3 DNA: TGCGCCAGCAGCCAAGGCCCGGTGCAGGGGGGCACCGGGGAGCTGTTTTTT

D gene: TRBD1
V gene: TRBV2
clone size: -
J gene: TRBJ1-1
CDR3 protein: CATTDRVDTEAFF
CDR3 DNA: TGTGCCACCACTGACAGGGTCGACACTGAAGCTTTCTTT

D gene: -
V gene: TRBV5-5
clone size: -
J gene: TRBJ1-1
CDR3 protein: CASSLVGGQDGTEAFF
CDR3 DNA: TGTGCCAGCAGCTTGGTCGGGGGGCAGGACGGCACTGAAGCTTTCTTT

D gene: -
V gene: TRBV2
clone size: -
J gene: TRBJ1-6
CDR3 protein: CASSPPGEVLHF
CDR3 DNA: TGTGCCAGCAGTCCGCCTGGGGAGGTCCTCCACTTT

D gene: -
V gene: TRBV19
clone size: -
J gene: TRBJ1-2
CDR3 protein: CARCWADYGYTF
CDR3 DNA: TGTGCCCGCTGTTGGGCAGACTATGGCTACACCTTC

D gene: -
V gene: TRBV29-1
clone size: -
J gene: TRBJ2-5
CDR3 protein: CSVGSGVETQYF
CDR3 DNA: TGCAGCGTTGGATCCGGGGTGGAGACCCAGTACTTC

D gene: -
V gene: TRBV9
clone size: -
J gene: TRBJ1-5
CDR3 protein: CASSVGLWEDQPQHF
CDR3 DNA: TGTGCCAGCAGCGTAGGTCTTTGGGAGGATCAGCCCCAGCATTTT

D gene: -
V gene: TRBV6-1
clone size: -
J gene: TRBJ2-1
CDR3 protein: CASSEVGSTGEQFF
CDR3 DNA: TGTGCCAGCAGTGAAGTAGGCTCTACGGGTGAGCAGTTCTTC

D gene: -
V gene: TRBV9
clone size: -
J gene: TRBJ2-7
CDR3 protein: CASSVAPPQAF
CDR3 DNA: TGTGCCAGCAGCGTAGCTCCCCCCCAAGCCTTC

D gene: -
V gene: TRBV28
clone size: -
J gene: TRBJ1-1
CDR3 protein: CASRWSDSNTEAFF
CDR3 DNA: TGTGCCAGCAGATGGTCAGACTCGAACACTGAAGCTTTCTTT

D gene: TRBD1
V gene: TRBV2
clone size: -
J gene: TRBJ1-5
CDR3 protein: CASSIRQGGSNQPQHF
CDR3 DNA: TGTGCCAGCAGCATTAGACAGGGGGGCTCCAATCAGCCCCAGCATTTT

D gene: -
V gene: TRBV6-5
clone size: -
J gene: TRBJ1-2
CDR3 protein: CASSYSKGGRAYGYTF
CDR3 DNA: TGTGCCAGCAGTTACTCGAAGGGGGGGCGAGCCTATGGCTACACCTTC

D gene: -
V gene: TRBV6-5
clone size: -
J gene: TRBJ1-1
CDR3 protein: CASQEGHTEAFF
CDR3 DNA: TGTGCCAGCCAGGAGGGGCACACTGAAGCTTTCTTT

D gene: -
V gene: TRBV11-2
clone size: -
J gene: TRBJ1-6
CDR3 protein: CASSFASYYSPLHF
CDR3 DNA: TGTGCCAGCAGCTTTGCGTCTTATTATTCACCCCTCCACTTT

D gene: TRBD1
V gene: TRBV5-1
clone size: -
J gene: TRBJ2-2
CDR3 protein: CASSRRDRAPNTGELFF
CDR3 DNA: TGCGCCAGCAGCCGACGGGACAGGGCACCTAACACCGGGGAGCTGTTTTTT

D gene: -
V gene: TRBV27
clone size: -
J gene: TRBJ1-5
CDR3 protein: CASSEVSGNNQPQHF
CDR3 DNA: TGTGCCAGCAGTGAAGTCTCGGGGAACAATCAGCCCCAGCATTTT

D gene: TRBD2
V gene: TRBV5-6
clone size: -
J gene: TRBJ2-1
CDR3 protein: CASSLGGLAETPVF
CDR3 DNA: TGTGCCAGCAGCTTGGGGGGACTAGCGGAAACCCCCGTCTTC

D gene: TRBD2
V gene: TRBV6-5
clone size: -
J gene: TRBJ2-7
CDR3 protein: CASSYSVGGYEQYF
CDR3 DNA: TGTGCCAGCAGTTACTCGGTGGGAGGGTACGAGCAGTACTTC

D gene: TRBD1
V gene: TRBV18
clone size: -
J gene: TRBJ1-6
CDR3 protein: CASSPWGQIDNSPLHF
CDR3 DNA: TGTGCCAGCTCACCATGGGGACAGATCGATAATTCACCCCTCCACTTT

D gene: -
V gene: TRBV12-5
clone size: -
J gene: TRBJ1-1
CDR3 protein: CASGLDSYMNTEAFF
CDR3 DNA: TGTGCTAGTGGTTTGGACAGTTACATGAACACTGAAGCTTTCTTT

D gene: -
V gene: TRBV5-5
clone size: -
J gene: TRBJ1-2
CDR3 protein: CASSFSGYGYTF
CDR3 DNA: TGTGCCAGCAGCTTTTCCGGGTATGGCTACACCTTC

D gene: TRBD2
V gene: TRBV28
clone size: -
J gene: TRBJ2-3
CDR3 protein: CASKTSVLRSNTQYF
CDR3 DNA: TGTGCCAGCAAAACTAGCGTGCTGAGATCGAATACGCAGTATTTT

D gene: TRBD1
V gene: TRBV6-5
clone size: -
J gene: TRBJ1-1
CDR3 protein: CAARTGVELNTEAFF
CDR3 DNA: TGTGCCGCCAGGACAGGGGTGGAATTGAACACTGAAGCTTTCTTT